A selection of T cell receptor beta chains follows, all from one sample in a study of cytomegalovirus exposure and HLA in healthy donors. Method: immunoSEQ multiplex PCR; TCRdb's copy keeps in-frame clones and lacks some. The table has 150,000 to 200,000 clones, roughly four fifths seen once. The specimen sequenced was PBMCs. The source is a man between 18 and 29 years old in good health and CMV-seronegative. Both conserved end residues are part of each CDR3. A D gene is named only where the DNA matches it firmly. Expanded clones are given a class, and other clones once, few, many or no size at all.

V gene,J gene,clone size,D gene,CDR3 DNA,CDR3 protein
TRBV19,TRBJ2-3,-,TRBD1,TGTGCCAGTAGTACCAGGACAGGGGCAGGGGATACGCAGTATTTT,CASSTRTGAGDTQYF
TRBV29-1,TRBJ2-7,-,TRBD1,TGCAGCGTTGGGGGTAATACAGGGGGCGCATACGAGCAGTACTTC,CSVGGNTGGAYEQYF
TRBV30,TRBJ2-5,few,TRBD2,TGTGCCTGGAGGATGGCCGGGACTAGCGGGAGAAAGACCCAGTACTTC,CAWRMAGTSGRKTQYF
TRBV4-3,TRBJ2-7,-,-,TGCGCCAGCAGCCAAGTCCGGACGGGGAGCTCCTACGAGCAGTACTTC,CASSQVRTGSSYEQYF
TRBV7-2,TRBJ1-5,once,-,TGTGCCAGCGGGGGCCATCAGCCCCAGCATTTT,CASGGHQPQHF
TRBV9,TRBJ2-7,once,TRBD2,TGTGCCAGCAGCCCGAGTCGTGGACTAGCGGCCTCCTACGAGCAGTACTTC,CASSPSRGLAASYEQYF
TRBV9,TRBJ1-1,few,TRBD1,TGTGCCAGCAGCGCGGGACAGTCGGCACGCGAATCTGAAGCTTTCTTT,CASSAGQSARESEAFF
TRBV7-9,TRBJ2-7,-,TRBD2,TGTGCCAGCAGACCTACTAGCGGGAGCCCCTCCGAGCAGTGCTTC,CASRPTSGSPSEQCF
TRBV5-4,TRBJ1-4,-,TRBD1,TGTGCCAGCAGCTTGGGAGAGGGGGCAGGGGAAAAACTGTTTTTT,CASSLGEGAGEKLFF
TRBV6-4,TRBJ2-4,-,-,TGTGCCAGCAGTGACGAAGCCGGGTCCTTCTTGTACTTC,CASSDEAGSFLYF
TRBV11-2,TRBJ2-3,few,-,TGTGCCAGCAGCTCTAGTCAGGGGCCCACTCACACAGATACGCAGTATTTT,CASSSSQGPTHTDTQYF
TRBV19,TRBJ2-3,-,-,TGTGCCAGTAGTACTCCCGGCGCGGGAAATACGCAGTATTTT,CASSTPGAGNTQYF
TRBV4-3,TRBJ1-2,-,-,TGCGCCAGCAGCCAAGATTCAACAGACACAACCTACACCTTC,CASSQDSTDTTYTF
TRBV5-1,TRBJ1-2,-,-,TGCGCCAGCAGCTTGGACAGCTATGGCTACACCTTC,CASSLDSYGYTF
TRBV27,TRBJ1-1,once,TRBD1,TGTGCCAGCAGACCAAGTCCCGGGACAGGGTACACTGAAGCTTTCTTT,CASRPSPGTGYTEAFF
TRBV5-6,TRBJ2-7,few,-,TGTGCCAGCAGCCAACGAGATGGGGCTAGCTCCTACGAGCAGTACTTC,CASSQRDGASSYEQYF
TRBV6-5,TRBJ2-7,-,TRBD2,TGTGCCAGCAGTCACGGAATCGGACTAGCAGGCGAGCAGTACTTC,CASSHGIGLAGEQYF
TRBV27,TRBJ1-1,-,-,TGTGCCAGCAGTTACGGGGGAACAAGGCGGCACCCTGAAGCTTTCTTT,CASSYGGTRRHPEAFF
TRBV6-5,TRBJ1-5,-,TRBD1,TGCTCCTGCAAAGGGGGCAGCTTCTATCAGCCCCAGCATTTT,CSCKGGSFYQPQHF
TRBV27,TRBJ2-1,-,-,TGTGCCAGCAGGGGGGGACCCTACAATGAGCAGTTCTTC,CASRGGPYNEQFF
TRBV7-2,TRBJ2-1,-,-,TGTGCCAGCAGCTCGGGGTCAACCGTGACCTACAATGAGCAGTTCTTC,CASSSGSTVTYNEQFF
TRBV6-1,TRBJ2-1,-,TRBD1,TGTGCCAACGGACAGGGAATCTATGATGAGCAGTTCTTC,CANGQGIYDEQFF
TRBV5-1,TRBJ1-4,-,TRBD1,TGCGCCAGCTCCCCCAACCGGGACAGGGTTGAAAAACTGTTTTTT,CASSPNRDRVEKLFF
TRBV5-6,TRBJ2-5,-,-,TGTGCCAGCAGCTTTAGGGGTTCGGCAGAGACCCAGTACTTC,CASSFRGSAETQYF
TRBV19,TRBJ2-7,few,TRBD2,TGTGCCAGTAGTATGGCTAGCGGTACCTACGAGCAGTACTTC,CASSMASGTYEQYF
TRBV4-3,TRBJ2-3,-,TRBD1,TGCGCCAGCAGCCAGGCCGGGACAGGGGGAACAGATACGCAGTATTTT,CASSQAGTGGTDTQYF
TRBV27,TRBJ2-2,-,-,TGTGCCAGCAGCCCCGGTCTCGGGGAGCTGTTTTTT,CASSPGLGELFF
TRBV10-3,TRBJ2-2,-,TRBD2,TGTGCCATCAGTGGACCCTTGGGACTAGCGGGAGCCGGGGAGCTGTTTTTT,CAISGPLGLAGAGELFF